This T cell receptor beta chain appears in the sequencing data of a study of tumor and adjacent non-tumor tissue in lung cancer. The library came from three nested PCR rounds adapted from ARM-PCR protocols. TCRdb re-analysed the multiplex PCR reads in MiXCR, keeping a single row per CDR3 protein. This sample has about 66,000 distinct CDR3 sequences, with about 80% found just once. RNA was extracted from bulk tissue without any cell sorting. What was sequenced was lung tumor tissue. The clonotype was recovered from a man between 60 and 75 years old with non-small cell lung cancer.

The CDR3 spells CSARERGIVPYEQYF. In DNA form, the CDR3 reads TGCAGTGCTAGAGAAAGAGGGATAGTGCCATACGAGCAGTACTTC. The chain carries TRBV20-1 and TRBJ2-7, with a possible D match to TRBD2 (5 bases). CDR3 size: 15 residues. The germline CDR1 and CDR2 sequences are DFQATT and SNEGSKA (reference sequence). V lost 0 bases and J 4 bases, leaving 16 bases between the germline ends.